This entry describes one TCR beta chain. To make TCR beta libraries, researchers used iRepertoire HTBI primers and Arm-PCR of CDR3 regions. One entry per CDR3 protein results from TCRdb running MiXCR on the multiplex PCR reads. The sample gives 400,000 to 450,000 distinct CDR3 sequences, roughly 17% of which show up once; roughly 10% is in the top ten. Time point noted: newly diagnosed GD, antithyroid drugs for less than 3 months. RNA extracted from PBMCs served as the sequencing template. The source of the sample is a study of regulatory T cells in long-lasting Graves disease. The CDR3 sequence is 14 residues long. Deletions cut 2 bases from V and 2 bases from J, with 6 bases between. Germline CDR1 and CDR2: SGHDN and FVKESK. These records were also assigned to another study, of T cells in Graves' hyperthyroidism and ophthalmopathy. That report notes: Initially, a first-round RT-PCR of the TCR CDR3 employed the HTBI primer set.

This TCR derives from a young woman with Graves disease. This rearrangement joins TRBV14 to TRBJ2-2; no definite D call. The sequences come from peripheral blood mononuclear cells (PBMCs), collected at new diagnosis, from a patient treated with antithyroid drugs. The CDR3 nucleotides are TGTGCCAGCAGCCAACTTACTAACACCGGGGAGCTGTTTTTT. It yields the protein CASSQLTNTGELFF.